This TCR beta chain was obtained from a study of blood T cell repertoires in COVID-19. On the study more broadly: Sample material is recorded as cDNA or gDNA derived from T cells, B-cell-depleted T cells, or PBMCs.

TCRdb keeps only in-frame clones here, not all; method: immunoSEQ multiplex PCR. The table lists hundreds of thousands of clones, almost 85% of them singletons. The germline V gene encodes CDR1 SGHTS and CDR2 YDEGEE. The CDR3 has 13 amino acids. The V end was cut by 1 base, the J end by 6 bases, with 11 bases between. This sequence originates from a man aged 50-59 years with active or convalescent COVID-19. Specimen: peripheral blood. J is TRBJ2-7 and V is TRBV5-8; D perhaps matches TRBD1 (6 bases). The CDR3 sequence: CASSLQGLGEQYF. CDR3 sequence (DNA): TGTGCCAGCAGCTTGCAGGGGTTGGGCGAGCAGTACTTC.